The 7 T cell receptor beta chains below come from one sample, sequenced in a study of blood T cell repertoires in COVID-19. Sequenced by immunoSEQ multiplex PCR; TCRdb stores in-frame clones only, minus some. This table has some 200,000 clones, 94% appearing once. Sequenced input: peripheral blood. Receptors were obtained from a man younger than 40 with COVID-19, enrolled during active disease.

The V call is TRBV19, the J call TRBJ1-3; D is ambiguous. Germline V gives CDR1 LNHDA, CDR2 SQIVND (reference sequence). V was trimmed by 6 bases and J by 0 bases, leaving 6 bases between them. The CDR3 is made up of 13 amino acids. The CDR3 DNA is TGTGCCAGTAGGTTTAGCTCTGGAAACACCATATATTTT. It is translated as CASRFSSGNTIYF.

The CDR3 protein is CASSPGAANTEAFF. CDR3 bases: TGCGCCAGCAGCCCAGGGGCGGCTAACACTGAAGCTTTCTTT. The rearrangement uses TRBV5-1 and TRBJ1-1, with a tentative D call TRBD1 (6 bases). Germline CDR1 is SGHRS and CDR2 is YFSETQ. CDR3 size: 14 residues. V was pared by 4 bases and J by 2 bases, with 12 bases between. The complete variable domain, with remaining parts taken from reference TRBV5-1 and TRBJ1-1, reads KAGVTQTPRYLIKTRGQQVTLSCSPISGHRSVSWYQQTPGQGLQFLFEYFSETQRNKGNFPGRFSGRQFSNSRSEMNVSTLELGDSALYLCASSPGAANTEAFFGQGTRLTVV.

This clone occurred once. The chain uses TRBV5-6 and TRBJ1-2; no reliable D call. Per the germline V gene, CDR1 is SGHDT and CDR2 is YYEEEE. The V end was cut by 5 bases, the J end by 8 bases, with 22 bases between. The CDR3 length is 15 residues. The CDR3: CASSSGSEEPGGYTF. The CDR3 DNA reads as TGTGCCAGCAGTTCTGGGAGCGAAGAGCCAGGAGGCTACACCTTC.

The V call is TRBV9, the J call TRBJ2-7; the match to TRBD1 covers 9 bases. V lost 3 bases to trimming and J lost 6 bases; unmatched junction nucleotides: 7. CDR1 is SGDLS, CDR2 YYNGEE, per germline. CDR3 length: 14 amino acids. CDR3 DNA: TGTGCCAGCAGCGCGGGACAGGGCCCTCGCGAGCAGTACTTC. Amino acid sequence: CASSAGQGPREQYF.

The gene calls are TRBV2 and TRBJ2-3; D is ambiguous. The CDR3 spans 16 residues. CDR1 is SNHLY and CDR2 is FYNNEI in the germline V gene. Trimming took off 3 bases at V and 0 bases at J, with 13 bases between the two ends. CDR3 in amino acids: CASSDSLQLSTDTQYF. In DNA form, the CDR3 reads TGTGCCAGCAGTGATAGCCTCCAACTTAGCACAGATACGCAGTATTTT. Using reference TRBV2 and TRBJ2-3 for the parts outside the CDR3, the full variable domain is EPEVTQTPSHQVTQMGQEVILRCVPISNHLYFYWYRQILGQKVEFLVSFYNNEISEKSEIFDDQFSVERPDGSNFTLKIRSTKLEDSAMYFCASSDSLQLSTDTQYFGPGTRLTVL.

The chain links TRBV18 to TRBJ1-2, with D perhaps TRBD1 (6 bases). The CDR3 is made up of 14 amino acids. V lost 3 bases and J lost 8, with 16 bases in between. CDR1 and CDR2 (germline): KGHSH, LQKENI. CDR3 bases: TGTGCCAGCTCACCCCTACAGGGTGAGGGAGGCTACACCTTC. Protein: CASSPLQGEGGYTF.

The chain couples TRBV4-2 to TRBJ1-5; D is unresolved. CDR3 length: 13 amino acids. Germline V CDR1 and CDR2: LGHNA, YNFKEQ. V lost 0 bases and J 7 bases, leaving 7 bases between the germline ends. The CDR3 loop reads CASSQDSGQPQHF. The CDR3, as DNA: TGTGCCAGCAGCCAAGATAGCGGCCAGCCCCAGCATTTT.